The 23 T cell receptor beta chains below come from one sample, sequenced in a study of tumor-infiltrating lymphocytes in primary liver carcinoma. Making TCR beta cDNA involved roughly 0.55 ug total RNA and a constant-region primer. Libraries for TCR beta were built through three nested multiplex PCR rounds, which together made up a slightly modified ARM-PCR procedure. TRBV1-TRBV30 forward primers and a C-beta reverse primer were used in the first two PCR rounds, which each ran for 9 to 10 cycles. Each CDR3 protein gets one entry after TCRdb re-called the multiplex PCR reads with MiXCR. The repertoire includes about 310,000 distinct CDR3 sequences, around 50% of them detected once, and 15% to 20% sits in the top ten. For blood RNA, unsorted whole blood served as the source, and germline DNA was extracted too. The sample consisted of peripheral blood. These TCRs come from a woman younger than 45 with primary liver carcinoma and hepatitis B virus infection.

V gene TRBV12-3 or TRBV12-4 combines with J gene TRBJ2-7; D tentatively reads TRBD1 or TRBD2 (5 bases each). This CDR3 contains 13 residues. Trimming stripped 6 bases from V and 2 bases from J, with 11 bases between. DNA of the CDR3: TGTGCCAGCAGGAGGGGATCGACCTACGAGCAGTACTTC. It codes for CASRRGSTYEQYF.

The chain recombines TRBV5-4 with TRBJ2-2; D might be TRBD1 (6 bases). V lost 3 bases to trimming and J lost 3 bases, with 9 bases between them. The CDR3 runs to 14 residues. Germline V gene lookup returns CDR1 SGHNT and CDR2 YYREEE (reference sequence). The CDR3 reads CASSSWTDTGELFF. CDR3 in DNA: TGTGCCAGCAGCTCATGGACAGACACCGGGGAGCTGTTTTTT.

Remarks on this clonotype: A much larger clone is a single base away; this may be a read error. The genes are TRBV4-1 and TRBJ2-7; the match to TRBD1 covers 7 bases. Germline loops: CDR1 MGHRA, CDR2 YSYEKL. This CDR3 has 12 residues. The DNA of the CDR3 is TGCTCCAGCAGCCACCCACCAGGGGGACAGTACTTC. This codes for CSSSHPPGGQYF.

There are many counts of this clonotype. This chain joins TRBV5-4 and TRBJ2-3; 11 bases are shared with TRBD2. The CDR3 extends over 17 amino acids. Germline loops: CDR1 SGHNT, CDR2 YYREEE (reference sequence). V dropped 2 bases and J dropped 1; count of bases not matched to a gene: 6. Here the CDR3 DNA reads TGTGCCAGCAGCTTACCCCCGGGACTAGCGGGCACAGATACGCAGTATTTT. This sequence encodes CASSLPPGLAGTDTQYF.

A note on this clonotype: A much larger clone differs from this one at a single base, so this may be a read error. The chain couples TRBV12-3 or TRBV12-4 to TRBJ2-5; TRBD1 aligns across 7 bases. J gave up 2 bases and V 2 bases, and 14 bases lay outside the gene matches. CDR3 size: 18 residues. CDR3 nucleotides: TGTGCCAGCAGTTTAAGACGTAAGGGGGCAGTAGGACAAGAGACCCAGTACTTC. As protein: CASSLRRKGAVGQETQYF.

The chain combines TRBV6-5 with TRBJ2-2, with a weak D call TRBD1 (6 bases). There are 15 residues in the CDR3. Looked up from germline, CDR1 is MNHEY and CDR2 is SVGAGI. Trimming took 7 bases from V and 4 from J, leaving 16 bases between them. The CDR3 DNA reads TGTGCCAGCACACGGACAGAAGCTAGCACCGGGGAGCTGTTTTTT. Amino acids: CASTRTEASTGELFF.

This rearrangement joins TRBV30 to TRBJ2-7; 11 bases align to TRBD2. Unmatched junction bases numbered 6, after V lost 0 bases and J lost 2 bases. CDR1 is GTSNPN, CDR2 SVGIG, per germline (reference sequence). This CDR3 is built from 16 residues. CDR3 loop: CAWSVRGGLAAYEQYF. CDR3 nucleotides: TGTGCCTGGAGTGTACGGGGGGGACTAGCGGCCTACGAGCAGTACTTC. Full variable domain (missing parts from reference TRBV30 and TRBJ2-7): SQTIHQWPATLVQPVGSPLSLECTVEGTSNPNLYWYRQAAGRGLQLLFYSVGIGQISSEVPQNLSASRPQDRQFILSSKKLLLSDSGFYLCAWSVRGGLAAYEQYFGPGTRLTVT.

The gene calls are TRBV4-3 and TRBJ2-3; no clear D gene. Germline CDR1 reads LGHNA; CDR2 reads YSLEER. The CDR3 length is 14 residues. Trimming stripped 4 bases from V and 10 bases from J, with 18 bases between. The CDR3: CASSRSADTDAQYF. The CDR3 DNA follows: TGCGCCAGCAGCCGTAGTGCCGACACAGACGCGCAGTATTTT.

This clonotype has only a few counts. The V gene is TRBV19, the J gene TRBJ2-2; no firm D call. Germline CDR1 reads LNHDA; CDR2 reads SQIVND (reference sequence). The CDR3 is 11 amino acids. V dropped 5 bases and J dropped 8 bases, with 6 bases sitting between them. CDR3: CASSEAGELFF. CDR3 nucleotides: TGTGCCAGTAGTGAAGCGGGGGAGCTGTTTTTT.

The J gene is TRBJ2-7, the V gene TRBV6-2 or TRBV6-3; 11 bases map to TRBD2. Germline CDR1 is MNHEY and CDR2 is SVGEGT. This CDR3 has 14 residues. The ends lost 6 bases at V and 10 bases at J; junction bases unmatched: 11. In DNA, the CDR3 is TGTGCCAGCAGCCCCGGGACTAGCGGACGCTCTCAGTACTTC. Encoded protein: CASSPGTSGRSQYF.

This clonotype was observed many times. This chain uses TRBV6-5 with TRBJ1-6, with a weak D call TRBD1 (6 bases). This CDR3 has 18 amino acids. V lost 6 bases and J lost 2, with 20 bases in between. Germline V gene lookup returns CDR1 MNHEY and CDR2 SVGAGI. CDR3 sequence (DNA): TGTGCCAGCAGCTCCGACGGGACAATCCGCGCCTATAATTCACCCCTCCACTTT. Protein sequence: CASSSDGTIRAYNSPLHF.

The chain carries TRBV6-1 and TRBJ2-7, with TRBD2 identical over 10 bases. The CDR3 extends over 14 amino acids. Germline V gene sequence: CDR1 MNHNS, CDR2 SASEGT. The J segment lost 4 bases and the V segment lost 10 bases, leaving 10 bases of the junction unmatched. This CDR3 is CANSAGTSAYEQYF. As DNA, the CDR3 is TGTGCCAACAGCGCCGGGACTAGCGCATACGAGCAGTACTTC.

The chain employs TRBV15 and TRBJ2-3; D possibly uses TRBD1 or TRBD2 (6 bases each). From germline, CDR1 is LNHNV and CDR2 YYDKDF (reference sequence). This CDR3 has 16 amino acids. V was clipped by 2 bases and J by 6 bases, with 18 bases between them. CDR3 in amino acids: CATSRIFTRGADTQYF. The DNA for the CDR3 is TGTGCCACCAGCAGAATCTTCACAAGGGGGGCGGATACGCAGTATTTT.

Concerning this clonotype: The junction departs from the called germline gene at one end, perhaps through a read error. The V call is TRBV12-3 or TRBV12-4, the J call TRBJ2-1; TRBD2 agrees at 12 bases. This CDR3 contains 14 residues. CDR3: CTSRASGRADKQFF. For the CDR3, the DNA is TGTACCAGCAGAGCTAGCGGGAGGGCCGATAAGCAGTTCTTC.

As regards this clonotype: A read error may produce the germline difference seen at one junction end. This chain links TRBV12-3 or TRBV12-4 with TRBJ2-2, with a weak D call TRBD1 (5 bases). CDR3 length equals 14 residues. The CDR3 DNA reads TGTGCCAGCAGTTGGCAGGGTACCACCGTGGAGCTGTTTTTT. This gives the protein CASSWQGTTVELFF.

Comment on this clonotype: A read error may explain this, as a much larger clone is one base away. This sequence joins TRBV29-1 and TRBJ2-1; D call uncertain. V lost 2 bases to trimming and J lost 12 bases, with 14 bases between them. Germline V gene sequence: CDR1 SQVTM, CDR2 ANQGSEA. The CDR3 has 12 residues. The DNA for the CDR3 is TGCAGCGTTGAACGGAGCAGGATGGTGCAGTTCTTC. It specifies CSVERSRMVQFF.

The chain recombines TRBV6-1 with TRBJ1-5; D is uncertain. The germline V gene has CDR1 MNHNS and CDR2 SASEGT. The CDR3 sequence is 14 residues long. The V and J ends lost 9 bases and 3 bases respectively, with 15 bases between them. The CDR3 DNA follows: TGTGCCAGAGGAATGTGGCGGGACAATCAGCCCCAGCATTTT. As protein: CARGMWRDNQPQHF.

At least ten counts were recorded for this clonotype. The rearrangement links TRBV11-3 to TRBJ2-1; TRBD2 aligns across 8 bases. J lost 8 bases, V lost 7 bases, and 13 bases had no gene match. CDR1 and CDR2 (germline): SGHNT, YENEEA. This CDR3 contains 15 residues. The CDR3 DNA follows: TGTGCCAGCACCGATATGGCGGGAGGACGGGATGAGCAGTTCTTC. Translation: CASTDMAGGRDEQFF.

This chain connects TRBV12-1 to TRBJ2-7; no check of the table's D call, TRBD2, against the DNA was made. TRBV12-1 is annotated as a pseudogene. CDR3 length: 18 residues. The CDR3 DNA sequence: TGTGCCAGCAGCTTTAGGACTAGCGGGAGCTACTCCCCCTACGAGCAGTACTTC. This codes for CASSFRTSGSYSPYEQYF.

Turning to this clonotype: A read error may explain this, as a much larger clone is one base away. The chain links TRBV6-1 to TRBJ1-6; tentatively, D is TRBD1 (5 bases). The germline V and J ends were trimmed by 3 bases and 14 bases, with 11 bases remaining between them. Per the germline V gene, CDR1 is MNHNS and CDR2 is SASEGT. This CDR3 has 12 residues. The CDR3 DNA follows: TGTGCCAGCAGTGAGGCTCGGACATCCCTCCACTTT. This codes for CASSEARTSLHF.

This chain uses TRBV29-1 with TRBJ1-1; D perhaps matches TRBD1 (5 bases). This CDR3 is 12 amino acids long. CDR1 is SQVTM, CDR2 ANQGSEA, per germline. Trimming removed 7 bases from V and 2 bases from J, with 11 bases in between. The CDR3 DNA sequence: TGCAGCGGCAGACAGTGTAACACTGAAGCTTTCTTT. Residues: CSGRQCNTEAFF.

The sample holds a few counts of this clonotype. It may be a read error: a sequence one base away is much more abundant. The J gene is TRBJ2-4, the V gene TRBV11-2; no definite D call. V gave up 0 bases and J gave up 9 bases, with 12 bases separating them. CDR1 and CDR2 (germline): SGHAT, FQNNGV. CDR3 size: 14 residues. CDR3 coding DNA: TGTGCCAGCAGCTTAGATCTAGTTTCGGGCATTCAGTACTTC. Translating it yields CASSLDLVSGIQYF.

This clonotype was found a few times. A single base separates this from a much larger clone, so it may be a read error. This chain links TRBV29-1 with TRBJ2-7, with TRBD2 as a possible D gene (5 bases). The germline V gene has CDR1 SQVTM and CDR2 ANQGSEA. V lost 3 bases, J lost 9 bases, and 12 bases lay in between. There are 11 residues in the CDR3. The CDR3 region is CSVDTGNGQYF. Written as DNA, the CDR3 is TGCAGCGTTGACACCGGGAACGGGCAGTACTTC.